This T cell receptor beta chain came from a study of breast tumors, draining lymph nodes, adjacent tissues. Study observations and caveats: The lymph node origin of tumor T cells was framed as consistent with a hypothesis, not demonstrated.

This CDR3 spans 15 amino acids. J was trimmed by 5 bases and V by 6 bases; bases with no gene match: 9. TCRdb processed the multiplex PCR reads anew with MiXCR; each CDR3 protein has one entry. The sample lists under 30,000 distinct CDR3 sequences; roughly a quarter were seen once. This clonotype was counted at least ten times. No antigen is known for it. The source material was breast tumor tissue. The TCR originated in a female donor with breast cancer. Some clones in this sample may be carry-over from other donors' samples. V usage is TRBV12-3 or TRBV12-4 and J usage is TRBJ2-1, with 8 bases matching TRBD1. The CDR3 is CASRHRGNEDNEQFF. The CDR3 coding sequence is TGTGCCAGCAGACACAGGGGGAACGAGGACAATGAGCAGTTCTTC.